This passage covers 2 T cell receptor beta chains from one sample sequenced in a study of blood T cell repertoires in COVID-19. The table came from immunoSEQ multiplex PCR; TCRdb's copy has only in-frame clones and leaves some out. The repertoire has about 89,000 clones, 72% of them found once; the top ten carry around an eighth. Sequenced: peripheral blood. The receptors shown here come from a woman of 80 years or more with acute or convalescent COVID-19.

The chain is built from TRBV18 and TRBJ1-2, with a possible D match to TRBD1 (6 bases). This CDR3 region has 15 residues. V was trimmed by 2 bases and J by 5 bases, leaving 15 bases between them. Per the germline V gene, CDR1 is KGHSH and CDR2 is LQKENI. CDR3 in amino acids: CASSPMDSPGYGYTF. CDR3 sequence (DNA): TGTGCCAGCTCACCAATGGACAGCCCGGGGTATGGCTACACCTTC.

The chain couples TRBV7-2 to TRBJ1-2, with TRBD1 matching 8 bases. Germline-derived CDR1 and CDR2 are SGHTA and FQGNSA. The CDR3 has 13 amino acids. After removal of 5 bases from V and 8 bases from J, the junction contained 7 bases not matched to a gene. CDR3 residues: CASSTPGGWGYTF. As DNA, the CDR3 is TGTGCCAGCAGCACACCAGGGGGCTGGGGCTACACCTTC.